This T cell receptor (beta chain) was identified in a study of T cell repertoires in cytomegalovirus infection. The overall study: Signatures in public TCR beta sequences pointed to both CMV infection and matching HLA type.

Overall study results and limits: The response measured ex vivo was dominated by TCR beta clonotypes (HLA-C-restricted and CMV-specific). There were carriers of CMV plus the relevant HLA, and cumulative public TCR beta family frequency identified them.

MiXCR, applied by TCRdb to the reads, yields one record per CDR3 protein. Of over 200,000 distinct CDR3 sequences in the sample, roughly 15% were seen once. Per the germline V gene, CDR1 is SGHRS and CDR2 is YFSETQ. This CDR3 comprises 15 residues. V trimming: 6 bases; J trimming: 3 bases; junction bases outside the gene matches: 9. Note on this clonotype: The antigen remains unidentified.

J is TRBJ2-3 and V is TRBV5-1, with 8 bases fitting TRBD2. The material sequenced was PBMCs. The clonotype originates from a human donor in good health (CMV status not recorded). Some clones in this sample may be carry-over from other donors' samples. The CDR3 spells CASTDRQRGTDTQYF. DNA for the CDR3: TGCGCCAGCACCGATCGTCAGCGGGGGACAGATACGCAGTATTTT.